Listed below are T cell receptor beta chains from one sample, sequenced in a study of vaccination and CD4 T cells after COVID-19. Their cognate antigens are unknown. TCRdb reprocessed the PCR reads via MiXCR and lists one record per CDR3 protein. The table has 15,000 to 25,000 distinct CDR3 sequences, less than 50% seen once; the top ten hold 11% to 15%. Sequenced sample: cultured CD4+ T cells from blood. The receptors originated from a human donor with COVID-19. Both conserved end residues are part of each CDR3. Each record gives: J gene, D gene, V gene, clone size, CDR3 DNA, CDR3 protein. D genes are given only for firm matches. The size field is filled for only some rows; it gives once, few, many or a size class.

TRBJ2-1	TRBD1	TRBV27	few	TGTGCCAGCAGTTTATCGGGCGGTCGACAGGGGAGGAGTGAGCAGTTCTTC	CASSLSGGRQGRSEQFF
TRBJ1-1	TRBD1	TRBV25-1	.	TGTGCCAGCAGAAAACAGGGGACGGTCGCTGAAGCTTTCTTT	CASRKQGTVAEAFF
TRBJ2-5	.	TRBV6-2/TRBV6-3	few	TGTGCCAGCAGTTCTTATCTGGACCCGTCTGAGACCCAGTACTTC	CASSSYLDPSETQYF
TRBJ2-5	.	TRBV20-1	.	TGCAGTGCTAGAGTCCAAGGAGAGACCCAGTACTTC	CSARVQGETQYF
TRBJ1-2	TRBD1	TRBV11-2	few	TGTGCCAGCAGCTTAGATACAGGGGGCTATGGCTACACCTTC	CASSLDTGGYGYTF
TRBJ2-7	.	TRBV11-1	few	TGTGCCAGCAGCTTCAACATAAGGGGCAACTCCTACGAGCAGTACTTC	CASSFNIRGNSYEQYF
TRBJ1-2	.	TRBV7-9	.	TGTGCCAGCAGCGCTCTACCGGGGGGGATTGGGGGCTACACCTTC	CASSALPGGIGGYTF
TRBJ1-1	.	TRBV18	.	TGTGCCAGCTCACCCTCGGGAGGACACACTGAAGCTTTCTTT	CASSPSGGHTEAFF
TRBJ2-1	.	TRBV7-3	.	TGTGCCAGCAGCTTACAGAGTGGAATCCACAATGAGCAGTTCTTC	CASSLQSGIHNEQFF
TRBJ2-7	.	TRBV19	.	TGTGCCAGTAGGCCTCAAGGGCGGGCGTCGGGCGAGCAGTACTTC	CASRPQGRASGEQYF
TRBJ1-6	TRBD1	TRBV20-1	.	TGCAGTGCTCCCGACAGGGGCACGGATTCACCCCTCCACTTT	CSAPDRGTDSPLHF
TRBJ2-5	TRBD1	TRBV20-1	.	TGCAGTGCTAGAGACGTTCGGGACAGAGTTAGCCAAGAGACCCAGTACTTC	CSARDVRDRVSQETQYF
TRBJ2-3	TRBD2	TRBV20-1	.	TGCAGTGCCCAGCGGACTAGCGGGGGGGCGGGAGATACGCAGTATTTT	CSAQRTSGGAGDTQYF
TRBJ1-5	TRBD1	TRBV12-3/TRBV12-4	.	TGTGCCATCGGACAGGGGGCGCGTCAGCCCCAGCATTTT	CAIGQGARQPQHF
TRBJ1-4	.	TRBV6-1	.	TGTGCCAGCACCCTGCCGGCAGGGGCGAATGAAAAACTGTTTTTT	CASTLPAGANEKLFF
TRBJ1-1	.	TRBV29-1	once	TGCAGCGTTGAGAGAACAGGAGTGAACACTGAAGCTTTCTTT	CSVERTGVNTEAFF
TRBJ2-7	TRBD1	TRBV19	few	TGTGCCAGTAGTATCGGACAGGGGGCGAACCTCCCCTTCGAGCAGTACTTC	CASSIGQGANLPFEQYF
TRBJ1-1	.	TRBV30	few	TGTGCCGGGAGGACGGGGAACACTGAAGCTTTCTTT	CAGRTGNTEAFF